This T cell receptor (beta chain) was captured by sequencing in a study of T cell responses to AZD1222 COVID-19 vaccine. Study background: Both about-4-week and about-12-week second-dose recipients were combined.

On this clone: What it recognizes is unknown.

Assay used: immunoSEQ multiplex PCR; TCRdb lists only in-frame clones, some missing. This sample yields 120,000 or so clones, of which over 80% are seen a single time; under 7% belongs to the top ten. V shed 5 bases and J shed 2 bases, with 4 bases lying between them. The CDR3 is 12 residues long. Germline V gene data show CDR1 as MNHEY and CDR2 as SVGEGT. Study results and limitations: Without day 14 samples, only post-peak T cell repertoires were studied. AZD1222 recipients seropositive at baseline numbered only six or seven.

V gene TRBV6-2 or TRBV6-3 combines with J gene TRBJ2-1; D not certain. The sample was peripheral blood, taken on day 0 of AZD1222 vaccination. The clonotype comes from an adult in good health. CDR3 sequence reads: CASSNPYNEQFF. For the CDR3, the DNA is TGTGCCAGCAGTAACCCCTACAATGAGCAGTTCTTC.